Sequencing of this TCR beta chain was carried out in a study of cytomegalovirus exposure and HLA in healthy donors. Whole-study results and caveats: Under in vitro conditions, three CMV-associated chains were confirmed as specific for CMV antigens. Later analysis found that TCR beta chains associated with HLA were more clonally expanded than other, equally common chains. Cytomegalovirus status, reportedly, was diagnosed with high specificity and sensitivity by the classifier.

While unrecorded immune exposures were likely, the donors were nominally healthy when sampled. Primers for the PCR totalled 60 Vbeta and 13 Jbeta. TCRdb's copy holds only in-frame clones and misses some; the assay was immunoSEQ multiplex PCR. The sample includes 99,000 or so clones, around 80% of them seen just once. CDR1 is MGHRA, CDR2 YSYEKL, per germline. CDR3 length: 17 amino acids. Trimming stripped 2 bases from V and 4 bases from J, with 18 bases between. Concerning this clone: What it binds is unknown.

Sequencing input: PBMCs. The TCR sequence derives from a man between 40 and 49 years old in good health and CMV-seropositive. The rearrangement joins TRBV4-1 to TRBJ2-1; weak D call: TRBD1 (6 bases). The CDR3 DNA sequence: TGCGCCAGCAGCCAATTGGGACAAGGAGGTTTATACAATGAGCAGTTCTTC. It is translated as CASSQLGQGGLYNEQFF.